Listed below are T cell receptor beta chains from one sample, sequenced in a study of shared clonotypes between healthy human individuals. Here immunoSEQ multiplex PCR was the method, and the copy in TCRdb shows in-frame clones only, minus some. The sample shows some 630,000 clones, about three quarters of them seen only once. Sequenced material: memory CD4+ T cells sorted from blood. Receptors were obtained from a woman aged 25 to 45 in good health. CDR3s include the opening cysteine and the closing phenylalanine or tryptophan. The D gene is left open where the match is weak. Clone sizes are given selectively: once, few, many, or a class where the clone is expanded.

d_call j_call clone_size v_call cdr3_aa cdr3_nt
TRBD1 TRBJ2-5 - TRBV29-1 CSVGGDRWYQETQYF TGCAGCGTTGGTGGGGACAGATGGTACCAAGAGACCCAGTACTTC
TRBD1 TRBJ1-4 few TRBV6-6 CASSYSRGQDEKLFF TGTGCCAGCAGTTACTCCAGGGGGCAGGATGAAAAACTGTTTTTT
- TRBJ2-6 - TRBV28 CASSFGGPGANVLTF TGTGCCAGCAGTTTTGGAGGGCCTGGGGCCAACGTCCTGACTTTC
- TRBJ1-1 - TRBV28 CASSGGRHTEAFF TGTGCCAGCAGCGGGGGGCGGCACACTGAAGCTTTCTTT
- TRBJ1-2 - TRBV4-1 CASSQHITGNDGYTF TGCGCCAGCAGCCAGCACATAACAGGGAACGATGGCTACACCTTC
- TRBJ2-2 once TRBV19 CASSFLGLTGELFF TGTGCCAGTAGTTTCTTGGGGCTCACCGGGGAGCTGTTTTTT
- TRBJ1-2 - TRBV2 CASKGVGYGYTF TGTGCCAGCAAGGGCGTCGGGTATGGCTACACCTTC
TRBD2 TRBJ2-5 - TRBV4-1 CASSHHRGGGPRTETQYF TGCGCCAGCAGCCATCACCGGGGGGGAGGGCCTAGGACGGAGACCCAGTACTTC
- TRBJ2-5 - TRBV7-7 CASSLHQETQYF TGTGCCAGCAGCTTACACCAAGAGACCCAGTACTTC
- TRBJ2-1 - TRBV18 CASSPITYNEQFF TGTGCCAGCTCACCAATCACGTATAATGAGCAGTTCTTC
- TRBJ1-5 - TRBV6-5 CASSYSSGGGNQPQHF TGTGCCAGCAGTTACTCGTCGGGGGGTGGCAATCAGCCCCAGCATTTT
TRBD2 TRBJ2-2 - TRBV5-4 CASSVLAGGFNGELFF TGTGCCAGCAGCGTACTAGCGGGAGGTTTTAACGGGGAGCTGTTTTTT
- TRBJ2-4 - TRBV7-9 CASSYTGEGWNIQYF TGTGCCAGCAGCTATACAGGGGAGGGGTGGAACATTCAGTACTTC
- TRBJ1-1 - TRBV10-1 CASSESLVGEAFF TGCGCCAGCAGTGAGTCTTTGGTTGGTGAAGCTTTCTTT
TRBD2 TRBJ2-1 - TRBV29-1 CSAQYSGRAGSGEQFF TGCAGCGCCCAGTATAGCGGGAGGGCCGGATCGGGTGAGCAGTTCTTC
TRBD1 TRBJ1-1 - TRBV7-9 CASRLQGVENTEAFF TGTGCCAGCAGGTTACAGGGGGTAGAGAACACTGAAGCTTTCTTT
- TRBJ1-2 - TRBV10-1 CASSEGDPGVYGYTF TGCGCCAGCAGTGAGGGGGACCCAGGGGTCTATGGCTACACCTTC
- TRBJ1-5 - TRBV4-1 CASGKQGSNQPQHF TGCGCCAGTGGTAAACAGGGATCCAATCAGCCCCAGCATTTT
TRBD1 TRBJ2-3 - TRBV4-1 CASSTGTDRASDTQYF TGCGCCAGCAGCACCGGGACAGACAGGGCGTCGGATACGCAGTATTTT
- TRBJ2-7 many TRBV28 CASSLGAQDEQYF TGTGCCAGCAGTTTAGGGGCTCAGGACGAGCAGTACTTC
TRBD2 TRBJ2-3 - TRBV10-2 CASSDSGRGDTQYF TGCGCCAGCAGTGATAGCGGGCGTGGAGATACGCAGTATTTT
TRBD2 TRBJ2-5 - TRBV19 CASGLAGAETQYF TGTGCCAGCGGACTAGCGGGAGCAGAGACCCAGTACTTC
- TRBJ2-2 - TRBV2 CAIRTDSLGTGELFF TGTGCCATTCGGACAGACAGTTTAGGCACCGGGGAGCTGTTTTTT
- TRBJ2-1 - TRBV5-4 CASSPVISNEQFF TGTGCCAGCAGCCCCGTTATATCAAATGAGCAGTTCTTC
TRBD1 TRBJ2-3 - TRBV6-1 CASSEQGQETDTQYF TGTGCCAGCAGTGAACAGGGACAGGAAACAGATACGCAGTATTTT
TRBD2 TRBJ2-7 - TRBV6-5 CASSYSLAGEPHEQYF TGTGCCAGCAGTTACTCCCTAGCGGGGGAACCCCACGAGCAGTACTTC
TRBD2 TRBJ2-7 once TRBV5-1 CASSLRAGGPNEQYF TGCGCCAGCAGCTTGAGAGCGGGAGGGCCCAACGAGCAGTACTTC
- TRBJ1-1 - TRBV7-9 CASSLDPGVSAFF TGTGCCAGCAGCTTAGATCCCGGGGTATCGGCTTTCTTT
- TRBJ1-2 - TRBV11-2 CASSLVGPAYGYTF TGTGCCAGCAGCTTAGTGGGGCCCGCATATGGCTACACCTTC
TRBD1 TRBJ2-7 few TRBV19 CASSPQGASYEQYF TGTGCCAGTAGCCCACAGGGGGCCTCCTACGAGCAGTACTTC
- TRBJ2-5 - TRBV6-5 CAGTGETQYF TGTGCCGGCACGGGAGAGACCCAGTACTTC
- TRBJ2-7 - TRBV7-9 CASSPSRDSHGSYEQYF TGTGCCAGCAGCCCCTCTCGAGACTCTCACGGGTCCTACGAGCAGTACTTC
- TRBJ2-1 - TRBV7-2 CASSKLYNEQFF TGTGCCAGCAGCAAACTATACAATGAGCAGTTCTTC
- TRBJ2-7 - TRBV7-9 CASSLAHNEQYF TGTGCCAGCAGCTTAGCGCATAACGAGCAGTACTTC
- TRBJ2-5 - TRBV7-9 CASSFSGTQKETQYF TGTGCCAGCAGCTTCTCCGGGACACAGAAAGAGACCCAGTACTTC
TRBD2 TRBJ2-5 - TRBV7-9 CASSRTSGQETQYF TGTGCCAGCAGCCGGACTAGCGGCCAAGAGACCCAGTACTTC
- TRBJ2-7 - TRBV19 CASSRQSSAYEQYF TGTGCCAGTAGTCGACAGTCCTCGGCTTACGAGCAGTACTTC
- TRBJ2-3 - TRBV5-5 CASSLGVDTQYF TGTGCCAGCAGCTTGGGTGTAGATACGCAGTATTTT
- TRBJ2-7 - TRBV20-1 CSAAPAYEQYF TGCAGTGCGGCGCCTGCCTACGAGCAGTACTTC
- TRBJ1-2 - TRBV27 CASGDRWSYTF TGTGCCAGCGGAGACAGGTGGAGCTACACCTTC
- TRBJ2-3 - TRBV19 CASNKNTDTQYF TGTGCCAGTAACAAAAACACAGATACGCAGTATTTT
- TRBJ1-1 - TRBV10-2 CASSESGGTEAFF TGCGCCAGCAGTGAGTCGGGAGGAACTGAAGCTTTCTTT
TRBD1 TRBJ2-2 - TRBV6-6 CASRGRDRVLAGELFF TGTGCCAGCAGAGGCCGAGACAGGGTTCTCGCCGGGGAGCTGTTTTTT
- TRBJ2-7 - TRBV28 CASSFQRPSSYEQYF TGTGCCAGCAGTTTCCAGCGCCCGAGCTCCTACGAGCAGTACTTC
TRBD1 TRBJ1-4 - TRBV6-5 CASSSRDRSEKLFF TGTGCCAGCAGTTCTAGGGACAGGAGTGAAAAACTGTTTTTT